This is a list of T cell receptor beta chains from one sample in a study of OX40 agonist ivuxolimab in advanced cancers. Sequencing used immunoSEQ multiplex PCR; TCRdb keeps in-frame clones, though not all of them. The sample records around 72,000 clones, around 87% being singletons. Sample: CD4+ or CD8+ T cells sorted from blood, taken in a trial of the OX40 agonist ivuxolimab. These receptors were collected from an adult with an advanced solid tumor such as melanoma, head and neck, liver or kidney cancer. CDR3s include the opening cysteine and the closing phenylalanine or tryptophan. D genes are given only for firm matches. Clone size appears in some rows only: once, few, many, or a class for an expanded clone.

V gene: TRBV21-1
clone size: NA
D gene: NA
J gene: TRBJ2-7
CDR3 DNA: TGTGCCAACTCCGGGACAGGCTCCTACGAGCAGTACTTC
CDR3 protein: CANSGTGSYEQYF

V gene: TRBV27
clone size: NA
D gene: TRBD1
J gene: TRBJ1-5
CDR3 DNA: TGTGCCAGCAGCCCCCGATGGACAGGGGACAATCAGCCCCAGCATTTT
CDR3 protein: CASSPRWTGDNQPQHF

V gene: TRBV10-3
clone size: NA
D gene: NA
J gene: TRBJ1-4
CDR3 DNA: TGTGCCATCAGTGGGGACACTAATGAAAAACTGTTTTTT
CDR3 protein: CAISGDTNEKLFF

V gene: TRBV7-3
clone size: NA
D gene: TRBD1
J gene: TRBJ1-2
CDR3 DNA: TGTGCCAGCAGCCCTAGGGGACAGGGGGTTCTCTATGGCTACACCTTC
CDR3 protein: CASSPRGQGVLYGYTF

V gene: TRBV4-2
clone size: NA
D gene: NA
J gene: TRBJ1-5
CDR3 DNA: TGTGCCAGCAGCCAAGGGGAGGGGGAGAGCAATCAGCCCCAGCATTTT
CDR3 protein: CASSQGEGESNQPQHF

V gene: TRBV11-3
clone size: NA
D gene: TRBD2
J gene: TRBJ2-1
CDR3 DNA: TGTGCCAGCAGCTACGGAGCGGGAGTCAGTGAGCAGTTCTTC
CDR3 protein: CASSYGAGVSEQFF

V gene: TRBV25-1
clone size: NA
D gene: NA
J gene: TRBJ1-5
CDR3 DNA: TGTGCCAGCAGTGAGTCGCACGGAGCGGGGCCCCAGCATTTT
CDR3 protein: CASSESHGAGPQHF

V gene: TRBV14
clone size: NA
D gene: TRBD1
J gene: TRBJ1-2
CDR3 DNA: TGTGCCAGCAGCCAAGATCGGGACAGGGTAGAGTACACCTTC
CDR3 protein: CASSQDRDRVEYTF

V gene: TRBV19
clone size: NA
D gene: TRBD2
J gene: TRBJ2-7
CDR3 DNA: TGTGCCAGTAGCACAAGGGACACCCAAAGGAGAGCGGGAGGGCGCGAGCAGTACTTC
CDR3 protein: CASSTRDTQRRAGGREQYF

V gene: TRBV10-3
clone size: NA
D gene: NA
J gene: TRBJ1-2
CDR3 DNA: TGTGCCATCAGTGAAACAGCACCCAACAATGGCTACACCTTC
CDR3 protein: CAISETAPNNGYTF

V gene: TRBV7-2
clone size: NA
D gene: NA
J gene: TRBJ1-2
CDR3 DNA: TGTGCCAGCAGCTACGGCCCGGACTATGGCTACACCTTC
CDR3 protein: CASSYGPDYGYTF

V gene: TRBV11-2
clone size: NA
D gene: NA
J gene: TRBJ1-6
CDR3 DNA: TGTGCCAGCAGCTTAGCGGGAATCTATAATTCACCCCTCCACTTT
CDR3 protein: CASSLAGIYNSPLHF

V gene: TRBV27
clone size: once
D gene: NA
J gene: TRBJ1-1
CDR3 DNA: TGTGCCAGCAGTTTACAGGACAGCCGCACTGAAGCTTTCTTT
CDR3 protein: CASSLQDSRTEAFF

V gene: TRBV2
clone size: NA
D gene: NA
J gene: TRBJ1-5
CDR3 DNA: TGTGCCAGCAGTGTTGATCAGCCCCAGCATTTT
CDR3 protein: CASSVDQPQHF

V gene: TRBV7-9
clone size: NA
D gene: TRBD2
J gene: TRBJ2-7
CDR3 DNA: TGTGCCAGCAGCCGTGGACTAGCGGGCACCTACGAGCAGTACTTC
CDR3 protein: CASSRGLAGTYEQYF

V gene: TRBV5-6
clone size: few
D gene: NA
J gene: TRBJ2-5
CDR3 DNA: TGTGCCAGCAGCTTGGCCTCGACCCTAGTCGAGACCCAGTACTTC
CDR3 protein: CASSLASTLVETQYF

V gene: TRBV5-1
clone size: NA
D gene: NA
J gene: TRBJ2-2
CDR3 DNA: TGCGCCAGCAGCTTGCTGGGGTCAACAACCACCGGGGAGCTGTTTTTT
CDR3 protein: CASSLLGSTTTGELFF

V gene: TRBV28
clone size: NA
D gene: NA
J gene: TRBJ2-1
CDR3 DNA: TGTGCCAGCAGTTTCGGGCGGGAGCAGTTCTTC
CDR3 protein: CASSFGREQFF

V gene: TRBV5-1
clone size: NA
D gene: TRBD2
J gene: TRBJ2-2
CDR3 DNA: TGCGCCAGCAGCCTGGGAGGGCGCGCAAACACCGGGGAGCTGTTTTTT
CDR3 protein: CASSLGGRANTGELFF

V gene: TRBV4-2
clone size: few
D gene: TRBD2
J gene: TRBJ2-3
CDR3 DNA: TGTGCCAGCAGCCAAGAAGGCCGGACTAGCATTAGCACAGATACGCAGTATTTT
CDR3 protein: CASSQEGRTSISTDTQYF

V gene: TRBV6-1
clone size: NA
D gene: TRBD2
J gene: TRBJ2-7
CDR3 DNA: TGTGCCAGCAGTGAAACAGCGGGGAGGGCCTACGAGCAGTACTTC
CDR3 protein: CASSETAGRAYEQYF

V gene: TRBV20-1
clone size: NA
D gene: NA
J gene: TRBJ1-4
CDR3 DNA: TGCAGTGCTGCCCTTCCTGAAAAACTGTTTTTT
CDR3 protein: CSAALPEKLFF

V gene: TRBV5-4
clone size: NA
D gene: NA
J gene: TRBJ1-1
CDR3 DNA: TGTGCCAGCAGCTCGAGGGTCGACACTGAAGCTTTCTTT
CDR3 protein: CASSSRVDTEAFF

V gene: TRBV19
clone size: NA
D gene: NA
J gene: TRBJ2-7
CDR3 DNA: TGTGCCAGTAAAGGAGGACAGGGAGGGTACGAGCAGTACTTC
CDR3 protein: CASKGGQGGYEQYF

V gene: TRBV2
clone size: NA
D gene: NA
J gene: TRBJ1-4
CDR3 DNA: TGTGCCAGCAGTGCTCAGGCTCAGATGACTAATGAAAAACTGTTTTTT
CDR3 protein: CASSAQAQMTNEKLFF

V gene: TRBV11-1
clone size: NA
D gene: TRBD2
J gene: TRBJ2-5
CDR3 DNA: TGTGCCAGCAGCGTTGTGAGCGGGGGGATATTCCAAGAGACCCAGTACTTC
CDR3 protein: CASSVVSGGIFQETQYF

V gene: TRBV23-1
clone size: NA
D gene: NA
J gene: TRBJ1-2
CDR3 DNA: TGCGCCAGCAGTCAATTTCGGAGACCGATTTCTAACTATGGCTACACCTTC
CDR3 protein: CASSQFRRPISNYGYTF

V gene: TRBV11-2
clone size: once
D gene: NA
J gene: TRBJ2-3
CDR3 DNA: TGTGCCAGCAGGAGTGGACTTACTAGCACAGATACGCAGTATTTT
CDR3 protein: CASRSGLTSTDTQYF

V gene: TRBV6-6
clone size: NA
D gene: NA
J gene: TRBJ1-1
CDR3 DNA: TGTGCCAGCAGTTCACCCCCGGGCACTGAAGCTTTCTTT
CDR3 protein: CASSSPPGTEAFF

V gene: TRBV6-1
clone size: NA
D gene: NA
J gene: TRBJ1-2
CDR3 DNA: TGTGCCAGCAGTGAGGTAGCTAACTATGGCTACACCTTC
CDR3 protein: CASSEVANYGYTF

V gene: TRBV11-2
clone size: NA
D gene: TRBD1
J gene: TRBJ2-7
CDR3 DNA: TGTGCCAGCAGCTTAGGGATGGGGGACAGGGCTTTCTACGAGCAGTACTTC
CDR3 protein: CASSLGMGDRAFYEQYF